The clone carrying this TCR beta chain appeared many times. The CDR3 sequence is 13 residues long. Germline V lookup: CDR1 SNHLY, CDR2 FYNNEI. Trimming removed 1 base from V and 2 bases from J, with 4 bases in between. This sample was taken from a study of early T cells in non-severe SARS-CoV-2 infection. TCRdb reprocessed the 5' RACE reads with MiXCR, giving one entry per CDR3 protein. This sample has over 25,000 distinct CDR3 sequences, with under 6.5% found just once. The TCR originated in an adult who was a healthcare worker with PCR-confirmed SARS-CoV-2 infection or an uninfected control (not recorded which). The chain combines TRBV2 with TRBJ2-3; D not resolved. Sequenced input: whole blood. The CDR3, as DNA: TGTGCCAGCAGTGAAGGGGACACAGATACGCAGTATTTT. This codes for CASSEGDTDTQYF.